This is a list of T cell receptor beta chains from one sample in a study of T-cell reconstitution after alpha-beta-depleted transplantation in children. TCRdb called the PCR reads again in MiXCR, with one record for every CDR3 protein. The sample includes around 440,000 distinct CDR3 sequences, roughly 15% of them seen just once. The sample consisted of PBMCs, mostly from graft donor cells, taken 360 days after TCRalphabeta/CD19-depleted stem cell transplant. The receptors shown here come from a boy less than two years old who had a stem cell transplant for Wiskott-Aldrich syndrome, so the T cells may come from the graft donor. Each CDR3 is given with its conserved first and last residue. A D gene is named only where the DNA matches it firmly. The size field is filled for only some rows; it gives once, few, many or a size class.

size,J,D,V,CDR3,DNA
-,TRBJ2-3,TRBD2,TRBV9,CASSPTSGRAIDTQYF,TGTGCCAGCAGCCCCACTAGCGGGAGGGCCATAGATACGCAGTATTTT
-,TRBJ2-1,-,TRBV20-1,CSASLMGGSYNEQFF,TGCAGTGCTAGCCTTATGGGGGGCTCCTACAATGAGCAGTTCTTC
many,TRBJ2-1,-,TRBV12-3/TRBV12-4,CASSASSGPMTQFF,TGTGCCAGCAGTGCGAGTAGCGGCCCAATGACGCAGTTCTTC
few,TRBJ2-1,TRBD1,TRBV12-3/TRBV12-4,CASSLGRTGFSYNEQFF,TGTGCCAGCAGTTTAGGAAGGACAGGCTTCTCCTACAATGAGCAGTTCTTC
-,TRBJ2-7,TRBD1,TRBV6-5,CASSYGLGQGYEQYF,TGTGCCAGCAGTTACGGACTGGGACAGGGCTACGAGCAGTACTTC
few,TRBJ2-7,TRBD1,TRBV10-3,CAISESGQPPYEQYF,TGTGCCATCAGTGAGTCGGGACAGCCTCCCTACGAGCAGTACTTC
-,TRBJ1-6,-,TRBV6-1,CASSEARGPGALHF,TGTGCCAGCAGTGAAGCCAGGGGACCGGGGGCCCTCCACTTT
-,TRBJ1-1,-,TRBV20-1,CSARDGAAAQEAFF,TGCAGTGCTAGAGATGGGGCAGCGGCTCAGGAAGCTTTCTTT
few,TRBJ2-7,TRBD1,TRBV27,CASSLLFGTGPYEQYF,TGTGCCAGCAGTTTACTGTTCGGGACAGGCCCCTACGAGCAGTACTTC
few,TRBJ2-5,TRBD2,TRBV29-1,CSVAEGTSGKQETQYF,TGCAGCGTTGCAGAAGGGACTAGCGGGAAACAAGAGACCCAGTACTTC
-,TRBJ2-7,-,TRBV11-3,CASSILSYEQYF,TGTGCCAGCAGCATCCTCTCCTACGAGCAGTACTTC
-,TRBJ2-1,TRBD1,TRBV20-1,CSASYFPTGGYVYEQFF,TGCAGTGCTAGTTACTTCCCGACAGGGGGGTATGTGTATGAGCAGTTCTTC
few,TRBJ2-2,-,TRBV7-9,CASSFRQGTGELFF,TGTGCCAGCAGCTTTCGGCAGGGAACCGGGGAGCTGTTTTTT
few,TRBJ2-1,-,TRBV11-2,CASSLARTGTRQFF,TGTGCCAGCAGCTTAGCAAGAACAGGGACAAGGCAGTTCTTC
many,TRBJ2-7,-,TRBV20-1,CSARAGAGGVYEQYF,TGCAGTGCTAGAGCAGGGGCAGGGGGGGTGTACGAGCAGTACTTC
-,TRBJ2-3,-,TRBV7-2,CASSLTDSSTDTQYF,TGTGCCAGCAGCCTAACCGACAGTAGCACAGATACGCAGTATTTT
-,TRBJ2-6,TRBD1,TRBV6-5,CASSYRGTAFSGANVLTF,TGTGCCAGCAGTTACAGGGGGACAGCCTTCTCTGGGGCCAACGTCCTGACTTTC
few,TRBJ1-5,TRBD1,TRBV12-3/TRBV12-4,CASSYRGLQPQHF,TGTGCCAGCAGCTACAGGGGGCTCCAGCCCCAGCATTTT
-,TRBJ1-5,-,TRBV24-1,CATSEGDQPQHF,TGTGCCACCAGTGAGGGTGATCAGCCCCAGCATTTT
-,TRBJ2-3,-,TRBV5-5,CASSPQRVHTDTQYF,TGTGCCAGCAGCCCCCAGCGGGTTCACACAGATACGCAGTATTTT
few,TRBJ2-7,TRBD1,TRBV5-1,CASSLGTGEPPYEQYF,TGCGCCAGCAGCTTGGGGACAGGCGAACCGCCCTACGAGCAGTACTTC
-,TRBJ1-4,-,TRBV5-1,CASSGGVGEKLFF,TGCGCCAGCAGCGGGGGAGTAGGTGAAAAACTGTTTTTT
few,TRBJ2-7,-,TRBV18,CASAPDIIENEQYF,TGTGCCAGCGCCCCGGACATAATAGAGAACGAGCAGTACTTC
few,TRBJ2-1,TRBD2,TRBV10-3,CAIRGLAGEREQFF,TGTGCCATCCGCGGGTTAGCGGGAGAGAGGGAGCAGTTCTTC
few,TRBJ2-7,-,TRBV12-3/TRBV12-4,CASGQLSYEQYF,TGTGCCAGCGGGCAGCTTTCCTACGAGCAGTACTTC
-,TRBJ2-5,TRBD1,TRBV5-1,CASSLWGQAQETQYF,TGCGCCAGCAGCTTGTGGGGACAGGCTCAAGAGACCCAGTACTTC
few,TRBJ1-2,-,TRBV18,CASSLGTNYGYTF,TGTGCCAGCTCACTCGGGACTAACTATGGCTACACCTTC
-,TRBJ2-7,-,TRBV7-9,CASSLGTPTEEQYF,TGTGCCAGCAGCTTAGGCACCCCTACCGAGGAGCAGTACTTC
-,TRBJ1-1,-,TRBV12-5,CASGFRGLGMNTEAFF,TGTGCTAGTGGTTTTCGGGGGCTGGGGATGAACACTGAAGCTTTCTTT
-,TRBJ2-1,-,TRBV21-1,CASSADGKGLALSSYNEQFF,TGTGCCAGCAGCGCAGACGGAAAGGGACTAGCATTGAGCTCCTACAATGAGCAGTTCTTC
few,TRBJ2-3,TRBD1,TRBV4-1,CASGGTGEAADTQYF,TGCGCCAGCGGTGGGACAGGGGAGGCGGCAGATACGCAGTATTTT
few,TRBJ2-7,-,TRBV10-3,CATRGGTAISTYEQYF,TGTGCCACCCGGGGGGGGACAGCAATATCTACCTACGAGCAGTACTTC
-,TRBJ1-5,-,TRBV15,CATSRYREDQPQHF,TGTGCCACCAGCAGATACAGGGAGGATCAGCCCCAGCATTTT
-,TRBJ2-7,TRBD1,TRBV5-1,CASNRDSTTYEQYF,TGCGCCAGCAACCGGGACAGCACCACCTACGAGCAGTACTTC
-,TRBJ2-7,-,TRBV7-9,CASSLAGPTPSYEQYF,TGTGCCAGCAGCTTAGCGGGGCCGACTCCTTCCTACGAGCAGTACTTC
few,TRBJ2-7,TRBD2,TRBV20-1,CSGGWGGEQYF,TGCAGTGGAGGGTGGGGGGGCGAGCAGTACTTC
few,TRBJ2-2,-,TRBV6-5,CASSYSLLATGELFF,TGTGCCAGCAGTTACTCCCTCCTAGCGACCGGGGAGCTGTTTTTT
-,TRBJ1-1,-,TRBV10-3,CAISDLTNTEAFF,TGTGCCATCAGTGACTTAACGAACACTGAAGCTTTCTTT
few,TRBJ2-7,TRBD2,TRBV4-1,CASSHLRLAGVHYEQYF,TGTGCCAGCAGCCATCTGCGACTAGCGGGGGTCCACTACGAGCAGTACTTC
many,TRBJ2-3,-,TRBV10-3,CATSTGPTDTQYF,TGTGCCACCTCGACTGGTCCCACAGATACGCAGTATTTT
-,TRBJ2-2,TRBD2,TRBV20-1,CSARVPAGGSVTGELFF,TGCAGTGCTAGAGTCCCAGCCGGCGGGAGCGTCACCGGGGAGCTGTTTTTT